Listed below are T cell receptor beta chains from one sample, sequenced in a study of cytomegalovirus exposure and HLA in healthy donors. The table came from immunoSEQ multiplex PCR; TCRdb's copy has only in-frame clones and leaves some out. The sample yields more than 80,000 clones, about 88% seen once. The sequencing sample was made of PBMCs. All receptors come from a woman aged 18-29 years in good health and CMV-seropositive. The CDR3 runs from the conserved cysteine through the conserved F or W. D genes are given only for firm matches. The size entry is marked missing in some rows and otherwise reads once, few, many or a size class.

abundance,len,j_gene,v_gene,d_gene,CDR3aa,CDR3nt
once,15,TRBJ2-3,TRBV15,NA,CATSRRSGATDTQYF,TGTGCCACCAGCAGAAGATCAGGGGCCACAGATACGCAGTATTTT
NA,14,TRBJ1-2,TRBV10-3,NA,CAISESYRSYGYTF,TGTGCCATCAGTGAGTCGTACAGGTCCTATGGCTACACCTTC
few,14,TRBJ1-1,TRBV10-3,TRBD1,CAISEYDRAGEAFF,TGTGCCATCAGTGAGTACGACAGGGCGGGGGAAGCTTTCTTT
once,15,TRBJ1-6,TRBV16,NA,CASSFGSSYNSPLHF,TGTGCCAGCAGCTTCGGGAGCTCCTATAATTCACCCCTCCACTTT
NA,13,TRBJ1-2,TRBV29-1,TRBD1,CSVGQGVNYGYTF,TGCAGCGTCGGACAGGGGGTAAACTATGGCTACACCTTC
NA,14,TRBJ2-5,TRBV10-2,TRBD1,CASSVGGARETQYF,TGCGCCAGCAGTGTAGGGGGCGCGCGGGAGACCCAGTACTTC
once,16,TRBJ2-1,TRBV27,TRBD2,CASSVLAGGHFNEQFF,TGTGCCAGCAGCGTACTAGCGGGGGGCCACTTCAATGAGCAGTTCTTC
few,12,TRBJ1-2,TRBV2,TRBD1,CASHRGSYGYTF,TGTGCCAGCCACAGGGGTTCCTATGGCTACACCTTC
NA,15,TRBJ1-4,TRBV4-3,NA,CASSQGWATNEKLFF,TGCGCCAGCAGCCAAGGGTGGGCGACTAATGAAAAACTGTTTTTT
NA,14,TRBJ1-1,TRBV9,NA,CASSVLGAGTEAFF,TGTGCCAGCAGCGTTCTGGGGGCAGGGACTGAAGCTTTCTTT
NA,16,TRBJ2-1,TRBV5-6,TRBD1,CASSDLGTVTYNEQFF,TGTGCCAGCAGCGATCTAGGGACAGTAACCTACAATGAGCAGTTCTTC
NA,16,TRBJ2-7,TRBV18,TRBD2,CASSPQWGTSLYEQYF,TGTGCCAGCTCACCACAATGGGGGACTAGCCTGTACGAGCAGTACTTC
NA,14,TRBJ2-5,TRBV6-5,NA,CASSRHRDWETQYF,TGTGCCAGCAGCCGGCACAGGGATTGGGAGACCCAGTACTTC
NA,15,TRBJ1-1,TRBV4-3,NA,CASSQAFQGGTEAFF,TGCGCCAGCAGCCAAGCATTTCAGGGTGGCACTGAAGCTTTCTTT
NA,15,TRBJ1-5,TRBV6-5,NA,CASREGSYSNQPQHF,TGTGCCAGCCGGGAGGGCAGCTATAGCAATCAGCCCCAGCATTTT
NA,13,TRBJ2-5,TRBV9,NA,CASSTDGQETQYF,TGTGCCAGCAGCACCGACGGGCAAGAGACCCAGTACTTC
once,12,TRBJ2-5,TRBV5-4,NA,CASSLGLETQYF,TGTGCCAGCAGCTTGGGGCTAGAGACCCAGTACTTC
NA,17,TRBJ2-7,TRBV27,TRBD2,CASIPGPPRGGPWEQYF,TGTGCCAGCATTCCCGGCCCCCCGCGGGGGGGCCCGTGGGAGCAGTACTTC
once,15,TRBJ2-3,TRBV27,NA,CASSLTAGSTDTQYF,TGTGCCAGCAGTCTCACCGCGGGGAGCACAGATACGCAGTATTTT
NA,18,TRBJ1-1,TRBV4-3,NA,CASSQEILIGQTNTEAFF,TGCGCCAGCAGCCAAGAGATCCTAATTGGACAGACGAACACTGAAGCTTTCTTT
NA,15,TRBJ1-2,TRBV2,TRBD1,CASRLPDRVPYGYTF,TGTGCCAGCAGGTTACCGGACAGGGTTCCCTATGGCTACACCTTC
NA,17,TRBJ2-6,TRBV7-9,NA,CASSLTDSSSGANVLTF,TGTGCCAGCAGCTTAACCGACAGTTCCTCTGGGGCCAACGTCCTGACTTTC
once,14,TRBJ2-7,TRBV28,NA,CASSLEGGGLGQYF,TGTGCCAGCAGTTTAGAGGGTGGGGGCCTCGGGCAGTACTTC
NA,18,TRBJ2-5,TRBV5-1,NA,CASSLDSRKKAYQETQYF,TGCGCCAGCAGCTTGGATTCGAGAAAAAAAGCGTACCAAGAGACCCAGTACTTC
NA,18,TRBJ2-3,TRBV6-4,TRBD1,CASSSPDRDRGATDTQYF,TGTGCCAGCAGTTCACCTGACCGGGACAGGGGAGCGACAGATACGCAGTATTTT
NA,14,TRBJ2-2,TRBV4-1,NA,CASSPIQGTGELFF,TGCGCCAGCAGCCCAATACAGGGCACCGGGGAGCTGTTTTTT
NA,13,TRBJ2-7,TRBV11-2,NA,CARFFAGAYEQYF,TGTGCCAGGTTCTTTGCAGGGGCCTACGAGCAGTACTTC
NA,15,TRBJ2-7,TRBV7-2,TRBD1,CASSSAGQGAYEQYF,TGTGCCAGCAGCTCAGCGGGACAGGGGGCCTACGAGCAGTACTTC
NA,16,TRBJ2-1,TRBV28,TRBD2,CASSFGETGGPNEQFF,TGTGCCAGCAGTTTTGGAGAAACGGGGGGGCCGAATGAGCAGTTCTTC
NA,14,TRBJ2-3,TRBV28,NA,CASRYGGLHGTQYF,TGTGCCAGCAGATATGGAGGGCTCCATGGTACGCAGTATTTT
NA,13,TRBJ2-7,TRBV27,NA,CASSSTGSYEQYF,TGTGCCAGCAGTTCCACAGGGTCCTACGAGCAGTACTTC
NA,15,TRBJ1-4,TRBV7-2,NA,CASSPRVGGGEKLFF,TGTGCCAGCAGCCCCCGGGTGGGGGGTGGAGAAAAACTGTTTTTT